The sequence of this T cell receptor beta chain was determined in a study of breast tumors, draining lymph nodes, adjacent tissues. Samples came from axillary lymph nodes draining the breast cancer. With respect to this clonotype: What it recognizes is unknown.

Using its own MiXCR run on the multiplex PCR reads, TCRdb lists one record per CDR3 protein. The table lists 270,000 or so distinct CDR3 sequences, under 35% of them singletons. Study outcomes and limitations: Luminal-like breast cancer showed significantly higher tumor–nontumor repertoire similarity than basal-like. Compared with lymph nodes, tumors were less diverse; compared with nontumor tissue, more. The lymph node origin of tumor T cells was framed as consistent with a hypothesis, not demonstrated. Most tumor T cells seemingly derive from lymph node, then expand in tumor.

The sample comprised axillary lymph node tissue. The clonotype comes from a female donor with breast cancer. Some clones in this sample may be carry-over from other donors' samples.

CDR3 DNA sequence: TGTGCCAGCAGTCAAAAGGGACTAGCGGGGACTAGCGCAGATACGCAGTATTTT. Translating gives CASSQKGLAGTSADTQYF. The chain carries TRBV6-6 and TRBJ2-3; 13 bases match TRBD2. V lost 5 bases to trimming and J lost 4 bases; unmatched junction nucleotides: 12. The length of the CDR3 is 18 residues. The germline CDR1 and CDR2 sequences are MNHNY and SVGAGI (reference sequence).